The 24 T cell receptor beta chains below were found in one sample sequenced in a study of cytomegalovirus exposure and HLA in healthy donors. The PCR employed 60 Vbeta primers together with 13 Jbeta primers. Here immunoSEQ multiplex PCR was the method, and the copy in TCRdb shows in-frame clones only, minus some. This table has approximately 140,000 clones, about four fifths appearing once. The sample taken for sequencing was PBMCs. These receptors all come from a female donor in good health and CMV-seronegative.

Here the CDR3 reads CASSSASQGDTQYF. As DNA, the CDR3 is TGTGCCAGCAGCTCCGCCTCCCAGGGGGATACGCAGTATTTT. V usage is TRBV13 and J usage is TRBJ2-3, with D tentatively TRBD1 (6 bases). The germline gives CDR1 PRHDT, CDR2 FYEKMQ (reference sequence). V lost 4 bases, J lost 6 bases, and 14 bases lay in between. This CDR3 has 14 amino acids.

CDR3 in amino acids: CASFEAGGPRDTQYF. The CDR3 region has the DNA TGTGCCAGCTTTGAGGCGGGGGGGCCCCGAGATACGCAGTATTTT. The chain employs TRBV28 and TRBJ2-3; 9 bases line up with TRBD2. V lost 8 bases and J lost 5; bases outside the gene matches: 11. CDR1 MDHEN and CDR2 SYDVKM come from the germline V gene. The CDR3 runs 15 residues.

This clone was counted a few times. The rearrangement links TRBV2 to TRBJ2-7, with TRBD2 matching 8 bases. The CDR3 spans 14 residues. The V and J ends lost 6 bases and 3 bases, in that order; junction bases with no gene match: 7. Germline V gene sequence: CDR1 SNHLY, CDR2 FYNNEI. The CDR3 here is CASRVLAGGYEQYF. Written as DNA, the CDR3 is TGTGCCAGCAGAGTCCTAGCGGGTGGCTACGAGCAGTACTTC.

The chain employs TRBV18 and TRBJ1-2; 9 bases map to TRBD1. The trim removed 4 bases at V and 2 bases at J, leaving 5 bases unmatched. This CDR3 contains 15 residues. Per the germline V gene, CDR1 is KGHSH and CDR2 is LQKENI. This chain's CDR3 is CASSQDRGLNYGYTF. The CDR3 bases are TGTGCCAGCTCACAAGACAGGGGGTTAAACTATGGCTACACCTTC.

Written as DNA, the CDR3 is TGCGCCAGCAGCAGACAGGTTCGCACTGAAGCTTTCTTT. Its protein is CASSRQVRTEAFF. V usage is TRBV5-1 and J usage is TRBJ1-1; D might be TRBD1 (6 bases). The CDR3 loop spans 13 amino acids. Germline loops: CDR1 SGHRS, CDR2 YFSETQ. The V end lost 4 bases, the J end lost 4 bases, and 11 bases lay between the germline ends.

The V gene is TRBV6-1, the J gene TRBJ1-2; 9 bases agree with TRBD1. The germline CDR1 and CDR2 sequences are MNHNS and SASEGT. This CDR3 spans 16 amino acids. Unmatched junction bases numbered 10, after V lost 0 bases and J lost 8 bases. The CDR3 loop reads CASSEAPGQGPNGYTF. The CDR3 region has the DNA TGTGCCAGCAGTGAAGCACCCGGACAGGGGCCCAACGGCTACACCTTC.

V is TRBV27 and J is TRBJ1-2, with D unclear. The CDR3 is 14 residues long. Trimming cost V 3 bases and J 0 bases, with 8 bases left between them. Germline CDR1 MNHEY, CDR2 SMNVEV (reference sequence). CDR3 in DNA: TGTGCCAGCAGTTTGGCCGTCGCTAACTATGGCTACACCTTC. Translated: CASSLAVANYGYTF.

The J gene is TRBJ1-4, the V gene TRBV6-6, with D possibly matching TRBD1 (5 bases). The CDR3 is 15 residues long. Germline lookup yields CDR1 MNHNY and CDR2 SVGAGI (reference sequence). V gave up 0 bases and J gave up 3 bases, with 8 bases separating them. CDR3 sequence: CASSYSRGSNEKLFF. CDR3 coding DNA: TGTGCCAGCAGTTACTCTCGGGGGTCTAATGAAAAACTGTTTTTT.

The J gene is TRBJ2-5, the V gene TRBV25-1, with 7 bases aligning to TRBD2. CDR1 and CDR2 (germline): MGHDK, SYGVNS. The CDR3 spans 13 residues. The V and J ends lost 1 base and 11 bases, in that order; junction bases with no gene match: 7. DNA of the CDR3: TGTGCCAGCAGTGAATGGCCGCGGCGGGGGCAGTACTTC. Its translation is CASSEWPRRGQYF.

J is TRBJ2-2 and V is TRBV19; tentative D call: TRBD1 (5 bases). The CDR3 sequence is 14 residues long. Germline CDR1 LNHDA, CDR2 SQIVND (reference sequence). V was pared by 7 bases and J by 3 bases, with 12 bases between. Here the CDR3 DNA reads TGTGCCAGTACCCCACCAGGGTACACCGGGGAGCTGTTTTTT. Protein product: CASTPPGYTGELFF.

V and J are TRBV9 and TRBJ1-2, with D possibly TRBD1 on 5 matching bases. The germline CDR1 and CDR2 sequences are SGDLS and YYNGEE. The V gene lost 10 bases and the J gene lost 5 bases, with 18 bases spanning the gap. This CDR3 has 13 residues. CDR3 bases: TGTGCCTCTGGGGCAACAGACCTATATGGCTACACCTTC. It codes for CASGATDLYGYTF.

The chain uses TRBV15 and TRBJ2-3; D unclear. Germline values: CDR1 LNHNV, CDR2 YYDKDF (reference sequence). The germline V and J ends were trimmed by 0 bases and 0 bases, with 7 bases remaining between them. This CDR3 is 15 amino acids long. CDR3 loop: CATSRDPLSTDTQYF. CDR3 coding DNA: TGTGCCACCAGCAGAGATCCGCTAAGCACAGATACGCAGTATTTT. Full variable domain (remainder filled in from reference TRBV15 and TRBJ2-3): DAMVIQNPRYQVTQFGKPVTLSCSQTLNHNVMYWYQQKSSQAPKLLFHYYDKDFNNEADTPDNFQSRRPNTSFCFLDIRSPGLGDTAMYLCATSRDPLSTDTQYFGPGTRLTVL.

V and J are TRBV6-6 and TRBJ1-6, with D possibly TRBD1 on 5 matching bases. Trimming took 6 bases from V and 7 from J, leaving 16 bases between them. This CDR3 comprises 15 residues. Looked up from germline, CDR1 is MNHNY and CDR2 is SVGAGI (reference sequence). For the CDR3, the DNA is TGTGCCAGCAGCATCAACAGGCCCTCCAATTCACCCCTCCACTTT. Protein sequence: CASSINRPSNSPLHF.

J is TRBJ2-3 and V is TRBV9; TRBD2 agrees at 8 bases. The CDR3 is 17 residues long. V lost 4 bases and J lost 4; bases outside the gene matches: 14. The germline gives CDR1 SGDLS, CDR2 YYNGEE. Here the CDR3 DNA reads TGTGCCAGCAGCCCAGGAGGATTGCGGGAGGACTCAGATACGCAGTATTTT. This encodes CASSPGGLREDSDTQYF. Based on the CDR3 plus reference TRBV9 and TRBJ2-3, the full variable domain is DSGVTQTPKHLITATGQRVTLRCSPRSGDLSVYWYQQSLDQGLQFLIQYYNGEERAKGNILERFSAQQFPDLHSELNLSSLELGDSALYFCASSPGGLREDSDTQYFGPGTRLTVL.

The V gene is TRBV7-9, the J gene TRBJ2-1; 7 bases match TRBD2. Germline CDR1 is SEHNR and CDR2 is FQNEAQ (reference sequence). Trimming at V came to 5 bases and at J to 1 base, leaving 8 bases not matched to a gene. The CDR3 contains 16 residues. The CDR3 sequence: CASSPSGVRSYNEQFF. The CDR3 nucleotides are TGTGCCAGCAGCCCCAGCGGGGTTAGGTCCTACAATGAGCAGTTCTTC.

In its sample, this clone was seen a few times. The CDR3 sequence: CASSPRASSYNEQFF. CDR3 coding DNA: TGCGCCAGCAGTCCCAGGGCGAGCTCCTACAATGAGCAGTTCTTC. The V and J genes are TRBV10-1 and TRBJ2-1; maybe TRBD1 (5 bases). CDR3 length: 15 amino acids. V lost 5 bases, J lost 0 bases, and 11 bases lay in between. From germline, CDR1 is WNHNN and CDR2 SYGVQD (reference sequence).

V usage is TRBV9 and J usage is TRBJ1-2; D unresolved. CDR3 length equals 14 residues. The germline V and J ends were trimmed by 0 bases and 2 bases, with 8 bases remaining between them. Germline V CDR1 and CDR2: SGDLS, YYNGEE. The DNA of the CDR3 is TGTGCCAGCAGCGTAGGGCAGCGGAACTATGGCTACACCTTC. Translated: CASSVGQRNYGYTF.

This clone was counted once. The V and J genes are TRBV5-6 and TRBJ1-1; D possibly corresponds to TRBD1 (5 bases). The CDR3 extends over 12 amino acids. V was pared by 4 bases and J by 7 bases, with 11 bases between. In germline, CDR1 is SGHDT, CDR2 YYEEEE. DNA of the CDR3: TGTGCCAGCAGCACCGGACAACGTGAAGCTTTCTTT. It codes for CASSTGQREAFF.

The J gene is TRBJ1-5, the V gene TRBV6-1; 10 bases match TRBD1. Germline V gene lookup returns CDR1 MNHNS and CDR2 SASEGT. The CDR3 is 14 residues long. With 11 bases clipped from V and 7 bases from J, the junction kept 11 bases outside the gene matches. Here the CDR3 reads CAGRQTGGGQPQHF. The DNA of the CDR3 is TGTGCCGGCCGCCAGACAGGGGGCGGACAGCCCCAGCATTTT.

The chain carries TRBV6-5 and TRBJ1-1; D is uncertain. Trimming shortened V by 3 bases and J by 0 bases, and 8 bases separated the two germline ends. Per the germline V gene, CDR1 is MNHEY and CDR2 is SVGAGI. This CDR3 region has 14 residues. The CDR3 DNA follows: TGTGCCAGCAGTTATAGACGGGTGAACACTGAAGCTTTCTTT. Its translation: CASSYRRVNTEAFF.

The chain has TRBV4-3 and TRBJ2-7; 7 bases are shared with TRBD1. This CDR3 is 14 amino acids long. V lost 6 bases and J lost 4; bases outside the gene matches: 9. CDR1 is LGHNA and CDR2 is YSLEER in the germline V gene. CDR3 sequence reads: CASSHTLQGYEQYF. In DNA, the CDR3 is TGCGCCAGCAGTCACACACTACAGGGGTACGAGCAGTACTTC.

V and J are TRBV28 and TRBJ1-1; D remains ambiguous. Germline V gene data show CDR1 as MDHEN and CDR2 as SYDVKM. CDR3 size: 17 residues. The ends were cut back, 2 bases at V and 1 base at J, with 17 bases in the middle. The CDR3 DNA sequence: TGTGCCAGCAGTTTAGGAGGTGGTTACAGAACGAACACTGAAGCTTTCTTT. Encoded protein: CASSLGGGYRTNTEAFF.

V usage is TRBV4-2 and J usage is TRBJ1-2, with 7 positions matching TRBD1. Germline lookup yields CDR1 LGHNA and CDR2 YNFKEQ. Trimming cost V 3 bases and J 5 bases; bases outside gene matches: 18. This CDR3 contains 18 residues. This CDR3 reads CASSQDRTGGKARYGYTF. In nucleotides, the CDR3 is TGTGCCAGCAGCCAGGACAGGACAGGTGGGAAAGCTAGGTATGGCTACACCTTC.

The rearrangement links TRBV7-3 to TRBJ2-3, with D possibly matching TRBD2 (5 bases). From germline, CDR1 is SGHTA and CDR2 FQGTGA. V shed 4 bases and J shed 4 bases, with 9 bases lying between them. This CDR3 contains 13 residues. The CDR3 DNA is TGTGCCAGCAGCTCCATGCGGGCAGATACGCAGTATTTT. This encodes CASSSMRADTQYF.